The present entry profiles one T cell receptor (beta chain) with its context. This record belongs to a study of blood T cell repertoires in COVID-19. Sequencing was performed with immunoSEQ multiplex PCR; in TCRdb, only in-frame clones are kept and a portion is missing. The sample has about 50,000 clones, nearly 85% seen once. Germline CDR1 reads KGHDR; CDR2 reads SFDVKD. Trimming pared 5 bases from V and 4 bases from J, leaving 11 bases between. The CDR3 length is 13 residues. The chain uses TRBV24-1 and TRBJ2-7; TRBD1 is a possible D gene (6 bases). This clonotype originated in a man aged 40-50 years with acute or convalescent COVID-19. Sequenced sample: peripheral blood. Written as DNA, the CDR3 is TGTGCCACCAGTGCTAATGACAGGTACGAGCAGTACTTC. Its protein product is CATSANDRYEQYF.